One sample yielded the 26 T cell receptor beta chains listed below, sequenced in a study of cytomegalovirus exposure and HLA in healthy donors. The PCR employed 60 Vbeta primers together with 13 Jbeta primers. Some clones are missing from TCRdb's copy, which holds only in-frame ones; the method was immunoSEQ multiplex PCR. The sample includes under 150,000 clones, over 75% seen only once; the top ten take less than 3%. Sequencing was performed on PBMCs. These receptors all come from a male donor in good health and CMV-seronegative.

This clone was seen only once. The chain combines TRBV27 with TRBJ1-6, with a weak D call TRBD1 (5 bases). V lost 2 bases and J 10 bases, leaving 12 bases between the germline ends. Germline loops: CDR1 MNHEY, CDR2 SMNVEV (reference sequence). This CDR3 is 14 amino acids long. As DNA, the CDR3 is TGTGCCAGCAGTTTAACAGGCACGAACTCACCCCTCCACTTT. The encoded protein is CASSLTGTNSPLHF.

The rearrangement uses TRBV25-1 and TRBJ1-1; D is perhaps TRBD1 (6 bases). CDR1 and CDR2 (germline): MGHDK, SYGVNS. The CDR3 runs to 18 residues. Between the trimmed V and J ends, which lost 3 bases and 3 bases, there was a span of 23 bases. The CDR3 DNA follows: TGTGCCAGCAGTGACCTAAACCGGGGGGCGTTATCGGACACTGAAGCTTTCTTT. Amino acid sequence: CASSDLNRGALSDTEAFF. Variable domain in full (rest from reference TRBV25-1 and TRBJ1-1): EADIYQTPRYLVIGTGKKITLECSQTMGHDKMYWYQQDPGMELHLIHYSYGVNSTEKGDLSSESTVSRIRTEHFPLTLESARPSHTSQYLCASSDLNRGALSDTEAFFGQGTRLTVV.

This clone was counted a few times. This chain connects TRBV2 to TRBJ2-2; 8 nucleotides agree with TRBD2. V was clipped by 7 bases and J by 3 bases; unmatched bases: 10. The germline CDR1 and CDR2 sequences are SNHLY and FYNNEI. The CDR3 sequence is 16 residues long. CDR3 amino acids: CASTVLAGLYTGELFF. CDR3 sequence (DNA): TGTGCCAGCACGGTTTTAGCGGGGTTGTACACCGGGGAGCTGTTTTTT. The full variable domain, completed using reference TRBV2 and TRBJ2-2, is EPEVTQTPSHQVTQMGQEVILRCVPISNHLYFYWYRQILGQKVEFLVSFYNNEISEKSEIFDDQFSVERPDGSNFTLKIRSTKLEDSAMYFCASTVLAGLYTGELFFGEGSRLTVL.

The J gene is TRBJ2-7, the V gene TRBV27; no clear D. The length of the CDR3 is 11 residues. Germline CDR1 is MNHEY and CDR2 is SMNVEV (reference sequence). The V end lost 5 bases, the J end lost 5 bases, and 7 bases lay between the germline ends. DNA of the CDR3: TGTGCCAGCAGTACGGGTAACGAGCAGTACTTC. Its translation is CASSTGNEQYF.

There are a few counts of this clone. The chain is built from TRBV13 and TRBJ2-3; 7 nucleotides agree with TRBD2. Germline trimming cut 2 bases from V and 1 base from J; bases unmatched to any gene: 0. The CDR3 has 14 residues. CDR1 and CDR2 (germline): PRHDT, FYEKMQ (reference sequence). The CDR3 nucleotides read TGTGCCAGCAGCTTACTAGCGGGCACAGATACGCAGTATTTT. Protein: CASSLLAGTDTQYF.

The chain recombines TRBV5-6 with TRBJ1-5, with unresolved D. This CDR3 comprises 15 residues. Germline-derived CDR1 and CDR2 are SGHDT and YYEEEE. The V end lost 3 bases, the J end lost 2 bases, and 12 bases lay between the germline ends. CDR3 coding DNA: TGTGCCAGCAGCTCCCTTCGGGTGGGCAATCAGCCCCAGCATTTT. This translates into CASSSLRVGNQPQHF.

The gene calls are TRBV19 and TRBJ2-3, with a possible D match to TRBD2 (6 bases). CDR3 length: 13 residues. Germline lookup yields CDR1 LNHDA and CDR2 SQIVND (reference sequence). Between the trimmed V and J ends, which lost 3 bases and 4 bases, there was a span of 8 bases. The chain's CDR3 is CASSIGTPDTQYF. CDR3 nucleotides: TGTGCCAGTAGTATCGGGACTCCAGATACGCAGTATTTT.

The table lists this clone with a count of one. This chain joins TRBV28 and TRBJ2-2; D perhaps matches TRBD1 (7 bases). This CDR3 has 13 amino acids. Germline-derived CDR1 and CDR2 are MDHEN and SYDVKM. The V end was cut by 7 bases, the J end by 7 bases, with 13 bases between. DNA of the CDR3: TGTGCCAGCAATTCCAGGGGGGTCGGGGAGCTGTTTTTT. The encoded protein is CASNSRGVGELFF.

This chain uses TRBV7-9 with TRBJ2-1; no clear D gene. This CDR3 contains 13 residues. CDR1 SEHNR and CDR2 FQNEAQ come from the germline V gene (reference sequence). V was clipped by 4 bases and J by 9 bases, with 13 bases between them. The CDR3 protein is CASSSRLLAEQFF. The CDR3 coding sequence is TGTGCCAGCAGCTCCCGTCTCCTGGCTGAGCAGTTCTTC.

CDR3 nucleotide sequence: TGCAGCGTTATAGTCTTGAACACTGAAGCTTTCTTT. Amino acid sequence: CSVIVLNTEAFF. The chain links TRBV29-1 to TRBJ1-1; D ambiguous. The CDR3 has 12 amino acids. Germline loops: CDR1 SQVTM, CDR2 ANQGSEA. V lost 5 bases and J lost 0, with 7 bases in between.

This chain joins TRBV16 and TRBJ2-7; D is unresolved. The CDR3 is 13 amino acids. Germline V gene data show CDR1 as KGHSY and CDR2 as FQNENV. V lost 4 bases and J lost 3, with 10 bases in between. The CDR3 DNA is TGTGCCAGCAGCCCTTCTGCGGACTACGAGCAGTACTTC. This translates into CASSPSADYEQYF.

The chain recombines TRBV5-1 with TRBJ2-7, with D tentatively TRBD1 (6 bases). The CDR3 covers 12 residues. Between the trimmed V and J ends, which lost 4 bases and 5 bases, there was a span of 10 bases. Germline CDR1 reads SGHRS; CDR2 reads YFSETQ. The CDR3 DNA follows: TGCGCCAGCAGCCCACAGGGTAACGAGCAGTACTTC. Translation: CASSPQGNEQYF.

A single count supports this clone. The V call is TRBV27, the J call TRBJ2-7, with a weak D call TRBD1 (5 bases). The V and J ends lost 6 bases and 6 bases respectively, with 18 bases between them. The CDR3 covers 14 residues. Germline assignment: CDR1 MNHEY and CDR2 SMNVEV (reference sequence). The CDR3 sequence is CASRHLIVGAEQYF. CDR3 in DNA: TGTGCCAGCAGACACCTCATAGTAGGGGCCGAGCAGTACTTC.

The genes are TRBV4-3 and TRBJ2-7, with 8 bases lining up with TRBD2. J gave up 2 bases and V 2 bases, and 8 bases lay outside the gene matches. CDR1 and CDR2 from the germline V gene are LGHNA and YSLEER. The CDR3 contains 16 residues. CDR3 DNA: TGCGCCAGCAGCCAATCCCCAACTAGCGGAGCCTACGAGCAGTACTTC. It specifies CASSQSPTSGAYEQYF.

This clone has just a few counts. This sequence joins TRBV27 and TRBJ1-5, with no clear D. CDR1 and CDR2 from the germline V gene are MNHEY and SMNVEV (reference sequence). Trimming removed 2 bases at V and 0 bases at J, with 14 bases between. This CDR3 is built from 17 residues. CDR3 sequence: CASSLLSGVTSNQPQHF. The CDR3 DNA reads as TGTGCCAGCAGTTTACTATCCGGGGTGACTAGCAATCAGCCCCAGCATTTT.

The V gene is TRBV4-3, the J gene TRBJ2-2; tentatively, D is TRBD2 (6 bases). Between the trimmed V and J ends, which lost 1 base and 8 bases, there was a span of 8 bases. The CDR3 extends over 13 amino acids. Germline V lookup: CDR1 LGHNA, CDR2 YSLEER. CDR3 protein: CASSQVRGGELFF. The DNA of the CDR3 is TGCGCCAGCAGCCAAGTGCGGGGTGGGGAGCTGTTTTTT.

The chain joins TRBV18 to TRBJ1-5, with D hard to call. CDR1 and CDR2 (germline): KGHSH, LQKENI. The CDR3 consists of 16 residues. With 2 bases removed from V and 0 bases from J, the gap between germline ends came to 11 bases. The DNA for the CDR3 is TGTGCCAGCTCACCAGAGATAGGAGATAGCAATCAGCCCCAGCATTTT. Encoded protein: CASSPEIGDSNQPQHF.

The chain couples TRBV4-1 to TRBJ2-2; D call uncertain. Germline CDR1 and CDR2: MGHRA and YSYEKL. The CDR3 totals 15 residues. Trimming stripped 2 bases from V and 4 bases from J, with 11 bases between. CDR3: CASSQYLYVTGELFF. CDR3 sequence (DNA): TGCGCCAGCAGCCAATACCTCTATGTCACCGGGGAGCTGTTTTTT.

The CDR3 nucleotides read TGTGCCAGCAGTGGTCCCGGGACTAGCGGATACACAGATACGCAGTATTTT. It is translated as CASSGPGTSGYTDTQYF. The V and J genes are TRBV2 and TRBJ2-3; TRBD2 matches 11 bases. The CDR3 length is 17 residues. V shed 4 bases and J 2 bases; nucleotides not matched to a gene: 8. Germline V gene sequence: CDR1 SNHLY, CDR2 FYNNEI.

V and J are TRBV19 and TRBJ1-5, with D possibly matching TRBD1 (6 bases). Trimming took 8 bases from V and 7 from J, leaving 18 bases between them. The CDR3 spans 14 residues. The germline V gene encodes CDR1 LNHDA and CDR2 SQIVND (reference sequence). CDR3 sequence reads: CASQVTGLGQPQHF. CDR3 DNA: TGTGCCAGTCAAGTTACAGGGCTAGGGCAGCCCCAGCATTTT.

A few counts support this clone. The rearrangement links TRBV5-6 to TRBJ1-2; 7 nucleotides match TRBD1. V was pared by 0 bases and J by 5 bases, with 4 bases of the junction left unmatched. The CDR3 length is 14 residues. Germline loops: CDR1 SGHDT, CDR2 YYEEEE. CDR3 in amino acids: CASSLGDSVYGYTF. The CDR3 DNA is TGTGCCAGCAGCTTGGGGGACAGCGTTTATGGCTACACCTTC.

The chain combines TRBV28 with TRBJ1-2, with TRBD1 as a possible D gene (5 bases). The length of the CDR3 is 12 residues. Germline V gene lookup returns CDR1 MDHEN and CDR2 SYDVKM. Between the trimmed V and J ends, which lost 5 bases and 7 bases, there was a span of 11 bases. The CDR3 sequence is CASSTRAAGYTF. CDR3 bases: TGTGCCAGCAGTACCAGGGCGGCTGGCTACACCTTC.

V gene TRBV5-1 combines with J gene TRBJ2-5; 12 nucleotides line up with TRBD1. The end of the DNA aligns better with TRBJ2-7, so the J call may be wrong. The CDR3 has 17 amino acids. CDR1 is SGHRS and CDR2 is YFSETQ in the germline V gene. DNA of the CDR3: TGCGCCAGCAGCTTGGGTCGCCCGGGACAGGGGGCGGACGAGCAGTACTTC. Translated: CASSLGRPGQGADEQYF.

This rearrangement joins TRBV7-9 to TRBJ2-1; no reliable D call. Trimming took off 2 bases at V and 9 bases at J, with 17 bases between the two ends. The length of the CDR3 is 15 residues. CDR1 and CDR2 (germline): SEHNR, FQNEAQ (reference sequence). As DNA, the CDR3 is TGTGCCAGCAGCTTACACCGTAACGCGTTTAGTGAGCAGTTCTTC. Translation gives CASSLHRNAFSEQFF. Full variable domain (outside the CDR3, taken from reference TRBV7-9 and TRBJ2-1): DTGVSQNPRHKITKRGQNVTFRCDPISEHNRLYWYRQTLGQGPEFLTYFQNEAQLEKSRLLSDRFSAERPKGSFSTLEIQRTEQGDSAMYLCASSLHRNAFSEQFFGPGTRLTVL.

The chain employs TRBV14 and TRBJ2-7, with no clear D. The CDR3 has 16 residues. Trimming stripped 3 bases from V and 4 bases from J, with 19 bases between. CDR1 and CDR2 from the germline V gene are SGHDN and FVKESK. CDR3 nucleotide sequence: TGTGCCAGCAGCCAGTTCTATGAGGTCGGCGTGTACGAGCAGTACTTC. Translated, it gives CASSQFYEVGVYEQYF.

For this clone: The same CDR3 also results from other DNA sequences found in this sample. The chain couples TRBV7-3 to TRBJ2-3, with 7 bases identical to TRBD1. The CDR3 length is 13 residues. Per germline, CDR1 SGHTA and CDR2 FQGTGA. The V gene end was trimmed by 3 bases and the J gene end by 6 bases; junction bases not matched to a gene: 3. The CDR3 DNA is TGTGCCAGCAGCTTCAGGGGGTCCGATACGCAGTATTTT. Translated: CASSFRGSDTQYF.